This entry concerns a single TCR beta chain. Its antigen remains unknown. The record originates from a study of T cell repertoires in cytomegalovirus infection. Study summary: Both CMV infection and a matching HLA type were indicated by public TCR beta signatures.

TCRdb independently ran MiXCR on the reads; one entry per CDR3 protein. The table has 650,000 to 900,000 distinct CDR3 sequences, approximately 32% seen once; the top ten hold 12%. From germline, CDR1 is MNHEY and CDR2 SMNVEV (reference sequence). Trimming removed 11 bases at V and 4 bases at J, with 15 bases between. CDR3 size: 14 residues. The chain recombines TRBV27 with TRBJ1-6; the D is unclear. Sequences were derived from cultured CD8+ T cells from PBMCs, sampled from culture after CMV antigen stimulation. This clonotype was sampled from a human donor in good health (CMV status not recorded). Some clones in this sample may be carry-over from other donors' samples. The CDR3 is CACSVVGYNSPLHF. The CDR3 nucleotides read TGTGCCTGCTCCGTCGTCGGGTATAATTCACCCCTCCACTTT.